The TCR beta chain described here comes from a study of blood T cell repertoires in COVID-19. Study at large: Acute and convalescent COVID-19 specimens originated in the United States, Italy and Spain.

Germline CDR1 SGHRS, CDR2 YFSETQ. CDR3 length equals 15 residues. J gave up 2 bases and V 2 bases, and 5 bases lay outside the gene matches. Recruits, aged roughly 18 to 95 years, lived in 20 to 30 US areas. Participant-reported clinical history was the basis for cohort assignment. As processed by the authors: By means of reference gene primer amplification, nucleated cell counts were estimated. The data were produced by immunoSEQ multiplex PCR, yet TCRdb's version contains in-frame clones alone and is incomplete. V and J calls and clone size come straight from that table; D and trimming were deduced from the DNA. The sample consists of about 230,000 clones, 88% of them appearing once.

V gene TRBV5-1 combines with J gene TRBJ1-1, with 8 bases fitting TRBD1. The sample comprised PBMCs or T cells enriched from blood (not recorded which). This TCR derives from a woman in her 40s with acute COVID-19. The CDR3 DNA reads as TGCGCCAGCAGCTTCTCCGGGACAGGTAACACTGAAGCTTTCTTT. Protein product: CASSFSGTGNTEAFF. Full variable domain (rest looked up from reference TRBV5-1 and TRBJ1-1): KAGVTQTPRYLIKTRGQQVTLSCSPISGHRSVSWYQQTPGQGLQFLFEYFSETQRNKGNFPGRFSGRQFSNSRSEMNVSTLELGDSALYLCASSFSGTGNTEAFFGQGTRLTVV.